This T cell receptor beta chain was sequenced for a study of monozygotic twins with inflammatory bowel disease (dated by TCRdb to between 2017 and 2020). In terms of the full investigation: The full study comprised some 30 monozygotic twin pairs: nine German pairs (four IBD-concordant, five IBD-discordant) and 19 IBD-discordant Danish pairs. The search for disease-associated traits relied mainly on comparing IBD patients with their genetically identical healthy co-twins within discordant pairs. Each individual had, on average, about 151 000 unique TCRalpha sequences and 181 000 unique TCRbeta sequences available for analysis. Paper-wide results and their limitations: No difference in repertoire similarity was observed between concordant and discordant twins, possibly owing to limited statistical power. Fewer clonotypes were shared with other individuals by IBD patients than by healthy twins, most markedly in patients showing signs of disease activity. Differing immunosuppressive treatments among patients may have added background noise and inter-individual variability to the repertoires. The results gave no support for a single strong signal or clonotype linked to IBD. The analysis was unable to tell apart different T cell subtypes. IBD patients had lower TCRbeta repertoire diversity, measured by the inverse Simpson index, than their healthy co-twins.

Regarding this clonotype: The clone's antigen remains unknown.

The method was 5' RACE. Each TCR library was prepared from 3,000 to 4,500 ng of total RNA. For each sample, cDNA was synthesized in eight separate reactions using SMARTScribe reverse transcriptase. During cDNA synthesis, unique molecular identifiers containing a 6-nucleotide sample barcode were introduced by template switching. Two nested PCRs of around 16 and 10 cycles amplified the TCRalpha and TCRbeta cDNA, and bead purification followed each PCR. Before amplification, cDNA was treated with uracil DNA-glycosylase and purified using the QIAquick PCR purification kit. The second PCR added Illumina TruSeq-compatible adapters along with sample-specific barcodes. Library quality and concentration were checked on TapeStation and Qubit, and libraries were pooled at approximately 5 ng each. Sequencing of pooled libraries was carried out on an Illumina HiSeq2500 single-index Rapid Run using 2 x 100 bp reads and custom sequencing primers. Under the source paper's analysis protocol: MiGEC version 1.2.6 was used for UMI-based consensus assembly to correct PCR and sequencing errors. V(D)J alignment, clonotype assembly and CDR3 extraction were performed with MiXCR version 2.1.1. Normalisation of gene usage, clonotype sharing and MAIT/NKT TCR abundance was achieved by analysing the top 1000, 10 000 and 20 000 clonotypes per sample. After downsampling to 27 000 UMIs, diversity was calculated as the inverse Simpson index using the vegan R package. Statistical testing used paired Mann-Whitney U tests on the discordant twin pairs and applied Benjamini-Hochberg correction for multiple testing. After the reads were reprocessed by TCRdb, one entry was made per CDR3 protein sequence, with no DNA. TCRdb, rather than the study authors, made the V and J calls. The table of this sample itemizes 350,000 to 550,000 distinct CDR3 sequences. The ten largest clones take up about 2.3% of the sample.

From each donor, a roughly 2.7 ml peripheral blood sample was collected into PAXgene tubes and kept at -80 degrees C. Without T cell sorting, total RNA was isolated from whole blood using the PAXgene blood miRNA kit on an automated QIAcube. Peripheral blood from monozygotic twin pairs concordant or discordant for inflammatory bowel disease was subjected to deep TCRalpha and TCRbeta repertoire profiling with unique molecular barcoding. Smoking habits were recorded for all twin pairs, and each individual was classified as a current, former or never smoker. In the germline V gene, CDR1 corresponds to SGHTA and CDR2 to FQGNSA. The CDR3 has 16 amino acids, counting the end cysteine and phenylalanine. DNA for this receptor is not on file.

Sequencing was carried out using blood. The chain is made from TRBV7-2 and TRBJ1-5; lacking DNA, the TRBD1 call made by TCRdb goes unchecked. This TCR was recovered from a human donor with ulcerative colitis or Crohn's disease, or a healthy co-twin of an affected twin (not recorded which). The CDR3 protein sequence reads: CASSPGTGGPNQPQHF.